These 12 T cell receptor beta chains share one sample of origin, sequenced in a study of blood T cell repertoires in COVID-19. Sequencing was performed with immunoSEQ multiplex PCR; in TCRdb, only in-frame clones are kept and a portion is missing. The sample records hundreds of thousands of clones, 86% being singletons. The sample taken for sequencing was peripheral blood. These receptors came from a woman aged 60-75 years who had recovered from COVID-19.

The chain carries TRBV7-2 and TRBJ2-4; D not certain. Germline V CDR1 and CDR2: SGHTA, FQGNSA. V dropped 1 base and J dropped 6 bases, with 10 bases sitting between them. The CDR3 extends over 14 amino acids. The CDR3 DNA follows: TGTGCCAGCAGCTTAGACATGATAAGAAACATTCAGTACTTC. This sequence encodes CASSLDMIRNIQYF.

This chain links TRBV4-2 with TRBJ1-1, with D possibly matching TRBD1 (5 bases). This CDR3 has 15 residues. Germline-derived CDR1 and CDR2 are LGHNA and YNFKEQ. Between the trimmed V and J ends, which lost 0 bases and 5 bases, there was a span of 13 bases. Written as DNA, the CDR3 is TGTGCCAGCAGCCAAGATTTATCTCGGGGGACTGAAGCTTTCTTT. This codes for CASSQDLSRGTEAFF.

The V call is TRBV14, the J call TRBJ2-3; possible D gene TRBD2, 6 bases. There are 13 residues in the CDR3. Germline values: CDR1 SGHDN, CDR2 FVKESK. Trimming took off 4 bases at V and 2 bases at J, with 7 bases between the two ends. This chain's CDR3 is CASSPGLTDTQYF. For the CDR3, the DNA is TGTGCCAGCAGCCCGGGACTCACAGATACGCAGTATTTT.

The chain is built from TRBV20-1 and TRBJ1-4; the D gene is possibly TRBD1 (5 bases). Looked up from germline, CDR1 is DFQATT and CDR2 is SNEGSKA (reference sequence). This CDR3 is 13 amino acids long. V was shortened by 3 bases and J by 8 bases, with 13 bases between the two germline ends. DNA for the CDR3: TGCAGTGCTAGTAAGGGGTTGGAGGAAAAACTGTTTTTT. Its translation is CSASKGLEEKLFF.

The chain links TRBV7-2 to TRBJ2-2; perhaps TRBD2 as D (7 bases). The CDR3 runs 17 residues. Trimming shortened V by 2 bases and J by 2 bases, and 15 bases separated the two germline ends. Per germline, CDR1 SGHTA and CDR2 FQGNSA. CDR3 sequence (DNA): TGTGCCAGCAGCTTAACCCGCGGGGGCTCTAACACCGGGGAGCTGTTTTTT. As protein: CASSLTRGGSNTGELFF.

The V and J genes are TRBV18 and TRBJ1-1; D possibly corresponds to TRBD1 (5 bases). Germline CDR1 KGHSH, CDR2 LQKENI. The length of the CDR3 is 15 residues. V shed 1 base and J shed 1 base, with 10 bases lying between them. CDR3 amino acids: CASSPRGRANTEAFF. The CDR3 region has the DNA TGTGCCAGCTCACCACGGGGCAGAGCGAACACTGAAGCTTTCTTT.

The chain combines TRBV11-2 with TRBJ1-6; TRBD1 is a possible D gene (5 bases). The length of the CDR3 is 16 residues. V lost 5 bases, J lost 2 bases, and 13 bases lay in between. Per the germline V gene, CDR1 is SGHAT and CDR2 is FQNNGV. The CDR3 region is CASSDPAGTYNSPLHF. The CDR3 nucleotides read TGTGCCAGCAGCGACCCAGCAGGGACCTATAATTCACCCCTCCACTTT.

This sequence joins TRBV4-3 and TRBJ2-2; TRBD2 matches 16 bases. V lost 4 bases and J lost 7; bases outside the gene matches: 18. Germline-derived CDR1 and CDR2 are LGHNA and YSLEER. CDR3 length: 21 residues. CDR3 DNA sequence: TGCGCCAGCAGCCGATCACCCCCGGGACTAGCGGGGGGGCACTTTAACGGGGAGCTGTTTTTT. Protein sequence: CASSRSPPGLAGGHFNGELFF.

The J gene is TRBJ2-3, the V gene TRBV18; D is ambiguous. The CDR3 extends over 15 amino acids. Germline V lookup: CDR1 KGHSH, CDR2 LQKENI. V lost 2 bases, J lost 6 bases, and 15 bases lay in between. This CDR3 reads CASSPGPDQADTQYF. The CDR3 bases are TGTGCCAGCTCACCAGGGCCAGACCAGGCGGATACGCAGTATTTT.

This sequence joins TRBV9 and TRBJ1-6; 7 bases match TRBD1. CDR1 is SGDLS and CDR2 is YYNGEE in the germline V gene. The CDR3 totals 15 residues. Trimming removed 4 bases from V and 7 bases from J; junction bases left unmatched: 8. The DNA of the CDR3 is TGTGCCAGCAGCCCACAGGGGTGGACAAATTCACCCCTCCACTTT. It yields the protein CASSPQGWTNSPLHF.

Here the CDR3 reads CASSVGRDGGQGHTEAFF. In DNA form, the CDR3 reads TGTGCCAGCAGCGTAGGGAGGGATGGGGGACAGGGGCACACTGAAGCTTTCTTT. This sequence joins TRBV9 and TRBJ1-1; 10 positions agree with TRBD1. CDR1 is SGDLS, CDR2 YYNGEE, per germline. Losses at the gene ends were 0 bases for V and 3 bases for J; bases not matched to a gene: 11. CDR3 length: 18 residues. Full variable domain (missing parts from reference TRBV9 and TRBJ1-1): DSGVTQTPKHLITATGQRVTLRCSPRSGDLSVYWYQQSLDQGLQFLIQYYNGEERAKGNILERFSAQQFPDLHSELNLSSLELGDSALYFCASSVGRDGGQGHTEAFFGQGTRLTVV.

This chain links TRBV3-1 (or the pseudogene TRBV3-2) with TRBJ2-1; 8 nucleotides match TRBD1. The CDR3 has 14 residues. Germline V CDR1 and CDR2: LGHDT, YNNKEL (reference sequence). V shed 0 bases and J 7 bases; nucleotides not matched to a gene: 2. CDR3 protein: CASSQDNRGNEQFF. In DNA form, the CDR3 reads TGTGCCAGCAGCCAAGATAACAGGGGGAATGAGCAGTTCTTC.